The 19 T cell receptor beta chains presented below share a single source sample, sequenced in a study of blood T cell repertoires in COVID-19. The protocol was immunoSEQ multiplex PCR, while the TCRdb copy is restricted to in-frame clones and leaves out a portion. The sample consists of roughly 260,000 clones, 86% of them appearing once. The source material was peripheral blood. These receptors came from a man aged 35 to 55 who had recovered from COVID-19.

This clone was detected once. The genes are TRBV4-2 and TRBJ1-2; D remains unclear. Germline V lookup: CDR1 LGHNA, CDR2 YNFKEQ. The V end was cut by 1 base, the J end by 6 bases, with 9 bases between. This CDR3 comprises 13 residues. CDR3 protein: CASSQAYRDGYTF. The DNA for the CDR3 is TGTGCCAGCAGCCAAGCCTACCGGGATGGCTACACCTTC.

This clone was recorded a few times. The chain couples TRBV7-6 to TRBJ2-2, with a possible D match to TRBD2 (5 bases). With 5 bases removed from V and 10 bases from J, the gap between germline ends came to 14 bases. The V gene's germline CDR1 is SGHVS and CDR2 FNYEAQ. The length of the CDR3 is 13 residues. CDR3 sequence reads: CASSLVEGLELFF. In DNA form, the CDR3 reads TGTGCCAGCAGCCTTGTTGAGGGTTTGGAGCTGTTTTTT.

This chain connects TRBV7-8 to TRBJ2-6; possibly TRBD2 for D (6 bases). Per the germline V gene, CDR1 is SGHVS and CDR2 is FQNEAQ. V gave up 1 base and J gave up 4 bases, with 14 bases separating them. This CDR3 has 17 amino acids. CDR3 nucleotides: TGTGCCAGCAGCTTAGGGAGGGCAGGGACCGGGGCCAACGTCCTGACTTTC. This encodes CASSLGRAGTGANVLTF.

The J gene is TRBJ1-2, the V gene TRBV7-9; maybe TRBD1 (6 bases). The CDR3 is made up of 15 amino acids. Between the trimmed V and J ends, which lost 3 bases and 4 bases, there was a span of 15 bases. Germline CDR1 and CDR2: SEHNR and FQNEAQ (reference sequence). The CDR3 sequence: CASSLPRGAIYGYTF. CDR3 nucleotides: TGTGCCAGCAGCTTGCCCCGGGGGGCGATCTATGGCTACACCTTC.

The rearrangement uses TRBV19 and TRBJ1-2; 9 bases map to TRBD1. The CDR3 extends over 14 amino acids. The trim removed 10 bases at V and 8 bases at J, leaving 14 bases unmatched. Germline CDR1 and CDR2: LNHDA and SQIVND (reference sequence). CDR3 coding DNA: TGTGCCACCCGGAGGGACAGGGTCAACGGGGGCTACACCTTC. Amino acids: CATRRDRVNGGYTF.

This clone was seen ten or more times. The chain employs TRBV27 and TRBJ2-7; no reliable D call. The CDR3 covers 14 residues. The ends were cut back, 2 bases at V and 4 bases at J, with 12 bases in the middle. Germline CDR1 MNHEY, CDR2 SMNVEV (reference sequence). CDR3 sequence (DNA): TGTGCCAGCAGTTTAACTCCCTCTTTGTACGAGCAGTACTTC. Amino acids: CASSLTPSLYEQYF.

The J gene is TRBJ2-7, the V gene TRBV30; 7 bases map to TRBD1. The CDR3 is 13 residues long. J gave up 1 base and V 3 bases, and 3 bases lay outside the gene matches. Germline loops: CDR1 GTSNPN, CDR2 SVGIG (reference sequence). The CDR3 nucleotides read TGTGCCTGGAGGGGCAGGGGGTCCTACGAGCAGTACTTC. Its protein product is CAWRGRGSYEQYF.

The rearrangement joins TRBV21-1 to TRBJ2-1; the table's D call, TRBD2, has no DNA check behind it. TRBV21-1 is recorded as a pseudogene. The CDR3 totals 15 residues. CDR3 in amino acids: CASSSRRGPYNEQFF. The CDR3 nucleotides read TGTGCCAGCAGCAGTCGGAGAGGCCCCTACAATGAGCAGTTCTTC.

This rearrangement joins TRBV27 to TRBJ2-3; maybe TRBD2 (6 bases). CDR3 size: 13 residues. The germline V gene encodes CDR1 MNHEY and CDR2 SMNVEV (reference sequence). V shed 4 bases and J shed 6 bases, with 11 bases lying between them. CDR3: CASSWRAADTQYF. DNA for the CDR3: TGTGCCAGCAGTTGGAGGGCGGCCGATACGCAGTATTTT.

The CDR3 protein is CASSPFSEADTQYF. The CDR3 DNA is TGTGCCAGCTCACCCTTCTCAGAGGCAGATACGCAGTATTTT. This sequence joins TRBV18 and TRBJ2-3; D is undetermined. There are 14 residues in the CDR3. The germline V and J ends were trimmed by 3 bases and 4 bases, with 11 bases remaining between them. Germline V gene data show CDR1 as KGHSH and CDR2 as LQKENI.

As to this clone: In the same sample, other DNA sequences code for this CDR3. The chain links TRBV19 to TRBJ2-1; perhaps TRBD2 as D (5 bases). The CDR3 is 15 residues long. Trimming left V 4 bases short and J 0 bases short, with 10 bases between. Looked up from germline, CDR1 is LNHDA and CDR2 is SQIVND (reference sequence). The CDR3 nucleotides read TGTGCCAGTAGTAAAGCGGATAGCTCCTACAATGAGCAGTTCTTC. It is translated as CASSKADSSYNEQFF.

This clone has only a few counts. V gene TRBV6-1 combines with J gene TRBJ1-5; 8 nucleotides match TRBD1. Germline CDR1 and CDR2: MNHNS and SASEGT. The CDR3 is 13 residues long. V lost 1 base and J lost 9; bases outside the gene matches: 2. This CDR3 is CASSEDRGRPQHF. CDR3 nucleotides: TGTGCCAGCAGTGAAGACAGGGGGAGGCCCCAGCATTTT.

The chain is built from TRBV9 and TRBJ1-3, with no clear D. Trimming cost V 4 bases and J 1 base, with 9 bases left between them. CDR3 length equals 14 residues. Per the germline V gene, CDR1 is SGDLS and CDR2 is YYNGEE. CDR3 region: CASSPGDSGNTIYF. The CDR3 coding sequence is TGTGCCAGCAGCCCCGGGGATTCTGGAAACACCATATATTTT.

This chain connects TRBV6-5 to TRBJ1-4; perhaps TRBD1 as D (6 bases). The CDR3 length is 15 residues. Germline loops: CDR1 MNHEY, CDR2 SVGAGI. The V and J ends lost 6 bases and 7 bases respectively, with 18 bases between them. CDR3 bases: TGTGCCAGCAGGAGAACAGGGCAACTGGGTGAAAAACTGTTTTTT. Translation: CASRRTGQLGEKLFF.

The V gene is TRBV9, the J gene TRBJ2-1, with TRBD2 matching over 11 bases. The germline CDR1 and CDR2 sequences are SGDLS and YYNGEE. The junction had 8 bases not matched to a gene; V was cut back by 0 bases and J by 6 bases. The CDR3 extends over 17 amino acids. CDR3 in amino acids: CASSVGAGLAASNEQFF. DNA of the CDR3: TGTGCCAGCAGCGTAGGAGCGGGACTAGCGGCCTCCAATGAGCAGTTCTTC. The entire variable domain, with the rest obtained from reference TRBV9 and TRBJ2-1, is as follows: DSGVTQTPKHLITATGQRVTLRCSPRSGDLSVYWYQQSLDQGLQFLIQYYNGEERAKGNILERFSAQQFPDLHSELNLSSLELGDSALYFCASSVGAGLAASNEQFFGPGTRLTVL.

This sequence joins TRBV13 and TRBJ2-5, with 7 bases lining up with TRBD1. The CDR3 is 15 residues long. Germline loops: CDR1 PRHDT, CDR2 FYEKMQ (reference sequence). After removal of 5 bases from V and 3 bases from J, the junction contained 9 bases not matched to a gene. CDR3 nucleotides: TGTGCCAGCAGCCCTCAGGACAGGAGGAAAGAGACCCAGTACTTC. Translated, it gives CASSPQDRRKETQYF. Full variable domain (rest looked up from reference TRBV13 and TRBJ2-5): AAGVIQSPRHLIKEKRETATLKCYPIPRHDTVYWYQQGPGQDPQFLISFYEKMQSDKGSIPDRFSAQQFSDYHSELNMSSLELGDSALYFCASSPQDRRKETQYFGPGTRLLVL.

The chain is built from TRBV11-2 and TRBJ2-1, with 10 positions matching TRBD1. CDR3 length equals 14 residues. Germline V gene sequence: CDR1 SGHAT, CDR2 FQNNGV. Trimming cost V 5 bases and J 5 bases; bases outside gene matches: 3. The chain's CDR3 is CASSPGQGNNEQFF. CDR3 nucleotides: TGTGCCAGCAGCCCGGGACAGGGGAACAATGAGCAGTTCTTC.

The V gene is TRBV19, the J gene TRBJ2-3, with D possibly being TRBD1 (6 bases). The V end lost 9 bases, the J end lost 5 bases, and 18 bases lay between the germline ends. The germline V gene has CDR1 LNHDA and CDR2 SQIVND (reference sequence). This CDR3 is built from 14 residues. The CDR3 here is CARGYRAEGDTQYF. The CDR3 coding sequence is TGTGCCAGAGGGTACAGGGCTGAAGGAGATACGCAGTATTTT. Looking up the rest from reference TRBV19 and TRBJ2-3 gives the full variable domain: DGGITQSPKYLFRKEGQNVTLSCEQNLNHDAMYWYRQDPGQGLRLIYYSQIVNDFQKGDIAEGYSVSREKKESFPLTVTSAQKNPTAFYLCARGYRAEGDTQYFGPGTRLTVL.

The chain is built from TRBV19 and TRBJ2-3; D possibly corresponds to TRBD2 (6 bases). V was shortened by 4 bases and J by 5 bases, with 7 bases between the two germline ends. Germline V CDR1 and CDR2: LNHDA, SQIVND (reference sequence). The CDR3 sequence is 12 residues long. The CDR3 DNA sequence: TGTGCCAGTAGTAAGGGAGGAGATACGCAGTATTTT. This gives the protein CASSKGGDTQYF. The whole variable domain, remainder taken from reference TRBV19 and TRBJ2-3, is DGGITQSPKYLFRKEGQNVTLSCEQNLNHDAMYWYRQDPGQGLRLIYYSQIVNDFQKGDIAEGYSVSREKKESFPLTVTSAQKNPTAFYLCASSKGGDTQYFGPGTRLTVL.